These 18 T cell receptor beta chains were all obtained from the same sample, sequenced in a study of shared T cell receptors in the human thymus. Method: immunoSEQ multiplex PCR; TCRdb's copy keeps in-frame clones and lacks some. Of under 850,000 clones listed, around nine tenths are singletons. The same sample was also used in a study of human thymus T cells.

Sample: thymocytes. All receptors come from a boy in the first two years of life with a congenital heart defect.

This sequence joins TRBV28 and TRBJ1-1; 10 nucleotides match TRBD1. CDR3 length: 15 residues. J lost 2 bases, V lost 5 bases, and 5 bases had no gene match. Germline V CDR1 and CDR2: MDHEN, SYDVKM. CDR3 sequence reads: CASSTQTGGNTEAFF. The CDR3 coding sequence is TGTGCCAGCAGTACCCAGACAGGGGGCAACACTGAAGCTTTCTTT.

CDR3 nucleotide sequence: TGTGCCAGCAGCTTCCATCTAAGCACTGAAGCTTTCTTT. Protein: CASSFHLSTEAFF. The V gene is TRBV11-2, the J gene TRBJ1-1; D is undetermined. Per germline, CDR1 SGHAT and CDR2 FQNNGV. This CDR3 is 13 amino acids long. V was shortened by 3 bases and J by 4 bases, with 9 bases between the two germline ends.

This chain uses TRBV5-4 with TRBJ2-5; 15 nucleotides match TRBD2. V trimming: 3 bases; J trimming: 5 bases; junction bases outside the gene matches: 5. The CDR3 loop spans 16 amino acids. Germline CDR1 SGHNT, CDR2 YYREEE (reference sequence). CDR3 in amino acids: CASSSGLAGGGETQYF. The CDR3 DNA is TGTGCCAGCAGCTCGGGACTAGCGGGAGGCGGGGAGACCCAGTACTTC.

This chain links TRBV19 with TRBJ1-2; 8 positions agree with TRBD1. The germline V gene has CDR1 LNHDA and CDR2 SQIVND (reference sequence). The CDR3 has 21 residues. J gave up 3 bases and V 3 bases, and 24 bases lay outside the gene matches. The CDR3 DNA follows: TGTGCCAGTAGTATGGGGATCCCTGAGACAGGGGATCCCGAGGTGGACTATGGCTACACCTTC. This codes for CASSMGIPETGDPEVDYGYTF.

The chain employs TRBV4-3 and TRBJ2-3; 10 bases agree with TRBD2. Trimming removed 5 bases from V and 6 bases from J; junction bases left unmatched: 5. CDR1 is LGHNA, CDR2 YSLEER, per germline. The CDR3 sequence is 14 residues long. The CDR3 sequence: CASSGLAGEDTQYF. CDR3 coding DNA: TGCGCCAGCAGCGGTCTAGCGGGAGAGGATACGCAGTATTTT.

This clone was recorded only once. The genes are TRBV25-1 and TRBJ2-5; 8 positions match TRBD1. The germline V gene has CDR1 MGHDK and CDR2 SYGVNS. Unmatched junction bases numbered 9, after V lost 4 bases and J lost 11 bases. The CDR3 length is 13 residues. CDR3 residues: CASSVQGALEQYF. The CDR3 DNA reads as TGTGCCAGCAGTGTGCAGGGGGCATTGGAGCAGTACTTC.

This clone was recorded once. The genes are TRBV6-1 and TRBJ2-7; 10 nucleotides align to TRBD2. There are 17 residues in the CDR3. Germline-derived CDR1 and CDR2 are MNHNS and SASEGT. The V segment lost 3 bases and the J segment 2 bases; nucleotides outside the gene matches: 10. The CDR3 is CASSETDLAGVPYEQYF. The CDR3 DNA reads TGTGCCAGCAGTGAGACGGATCTAGCGGGAGTTCCCTACGAGCAGTACTTC.

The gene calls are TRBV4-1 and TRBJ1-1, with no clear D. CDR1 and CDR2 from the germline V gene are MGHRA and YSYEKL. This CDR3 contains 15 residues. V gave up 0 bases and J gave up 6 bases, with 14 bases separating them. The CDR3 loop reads CASSQDSAETPEAFF. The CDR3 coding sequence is TGCGCCAGCAGCCAAGATTCTGCAGAAACACCTGAAGCTTTCTTT.

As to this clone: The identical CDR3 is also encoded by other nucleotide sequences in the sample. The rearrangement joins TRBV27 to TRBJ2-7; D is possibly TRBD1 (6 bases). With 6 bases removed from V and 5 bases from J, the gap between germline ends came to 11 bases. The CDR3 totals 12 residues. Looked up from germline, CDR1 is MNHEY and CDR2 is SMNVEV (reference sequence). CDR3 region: CASSEGGHEQYF. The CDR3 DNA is TGTGCCAGCAGCGAAGGGGGTCACGAGCAGTACTTC.

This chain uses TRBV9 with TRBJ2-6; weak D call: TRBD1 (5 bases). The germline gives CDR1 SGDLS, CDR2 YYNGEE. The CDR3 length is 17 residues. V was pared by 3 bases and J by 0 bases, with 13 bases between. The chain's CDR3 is CASSGRQSPSGANVLTF. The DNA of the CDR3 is TGTGCCAGCAGCGGGAGACAGTCTCCCTCTGGGGCCAACGTCCTGACTTTC.

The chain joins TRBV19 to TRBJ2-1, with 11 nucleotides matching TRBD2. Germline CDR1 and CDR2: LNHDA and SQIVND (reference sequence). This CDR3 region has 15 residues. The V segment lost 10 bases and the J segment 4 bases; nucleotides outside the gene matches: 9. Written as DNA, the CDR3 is TGTGCCACCCGGACTAGCGGGCCTCCTTACAATGAGCAGTTCTTC. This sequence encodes CATRTSGPPYNEQFF.

As DNA, the CDR3 is TGTGCCAGCAGCCTAGTCAGGACTAGCGGGAGGACCCCTTTCTACGAGCAGTACTTC. This encodes CASSLVRTSGRTPFYEQYF. V usage is TRBV7-2 and J usage is TRBJ2-7; TRBD2 aligns across 14 bases. V trimming: 5 bases; J trimming: 3 bases; junction bases outside the gene matches: 15. The CDR3 runs 19 residues. Germline lookup yields CDR1 SGHTA and CDR2 FQGNSA. Combining the CDR3 with reference TRBV7-2 and TRBJ2-7 gives the whole variable domain GAGVSQSPSNKVTEKGKDVELRCDPISGHTALYWYRQSLGQGLEFLIYFQGNSAPDKSGLPSDRFSAERTGGSVSTLTIQRTQQEDSAVYLCASSLVRTSGRTPFYEQYFGPGTRLTVT.

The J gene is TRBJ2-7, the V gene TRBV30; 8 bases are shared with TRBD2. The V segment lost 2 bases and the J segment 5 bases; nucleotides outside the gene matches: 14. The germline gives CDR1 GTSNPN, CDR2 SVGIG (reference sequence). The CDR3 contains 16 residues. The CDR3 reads CAWSPPPGLGSHEQYF. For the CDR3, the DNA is TGTGCCTGGAGTCCACCCCCGGGACTAGGGTCCCACGAGCAGTACTTC.

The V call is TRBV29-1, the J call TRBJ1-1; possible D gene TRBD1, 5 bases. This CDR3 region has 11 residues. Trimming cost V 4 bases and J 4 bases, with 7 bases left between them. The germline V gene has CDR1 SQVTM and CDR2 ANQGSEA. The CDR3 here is CSVGQSTEAFF. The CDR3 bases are TGCAGCGTTGGACAGTCCACTGAAGCTTTCTTT.

The CDR3 loop reads CATSTGTGHIVAPPYNEQFF. DNA of the CDR3: TGTGCCACCAGCACTGGGACAGGCCATATCGTGGCGCCCCCCTACAATGAGCAGTTCTTC. The chain couples TRBV15 to TRBJ2-1; 8 bases map to TRBD1. V was pared by 4 bases and J by 2 bases, with 19 bases of the junction left unmatched. Germline CDR1 reads LNHNV; CDR2 reads YYDKDF (reference sequence). The CDR3 sequence is 20 residues long.

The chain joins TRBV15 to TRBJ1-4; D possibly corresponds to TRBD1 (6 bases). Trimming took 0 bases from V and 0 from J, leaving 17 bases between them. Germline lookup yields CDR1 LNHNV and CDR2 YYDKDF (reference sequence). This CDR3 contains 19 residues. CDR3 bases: TGTGCCACCAGCAGAGATCTGGGAGGGGGGAATGCAACTAATGAAAAACTGTTTTTT. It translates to CATSRDLGGGNATNEKLFF.

The CDR3 is CASIQSGESTDTQYF. The DNA for the CDR3 is TGTGCCAGCATCCAAAGCGGAGAAAGCACAGATACGCAGTATTTT. This chain links TRBV7-9 with TRBJ2-3; D perhaps matches TRBD2 (5 bases). Germline lookup yields CDR1 SEHNR and CDR2 FQNEAQ (reference sequence). This CDR3 contains 15 residues. V was pared by 7 bases and J by 0 bases, with 14 bases between.

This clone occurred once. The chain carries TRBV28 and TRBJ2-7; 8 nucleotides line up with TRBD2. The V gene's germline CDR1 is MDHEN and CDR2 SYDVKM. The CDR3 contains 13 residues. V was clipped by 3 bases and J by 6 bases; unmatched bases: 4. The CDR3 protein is CASSFGGEVEQYF. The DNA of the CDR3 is TGTGCCAGCAGTTTCGGGGGGGAGGTCGAGCAGTACTTC. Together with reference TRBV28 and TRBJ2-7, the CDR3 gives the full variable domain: DVKVTQSSRYLVKRTGEKVFLECVQDMDHENMFWYRQDPGLGLRLIYFSYDVKMKEKGDIPEGYSVSREKKERFSLILESASTNQTSMYLCASSFGGEVEQYFGPGTRLTVT.